This paragraph reports one TCR beta chain. Its antigen is still unknown. Every patient relapsed after autologous stem cell transplantation, and brentuximab vedotin exposure varied. Data came from immunoSEQ multiplex PCR; TCRdb stores just in-frame clones and leaves some out. The table has roughly 23,000 clones, about 71% seen once. Trimming stripped 5 bases from V and 1 base from J, with 21 bases between. Germline assignment: CDR1 LNHDA and CDR2 SQIVND (reference sequence). The CDR3 is 18 amino acids. These data come from a study of PD-1 blockade in classical Hodgkin lymphoma. Study observations and caveats: Newly diagnosed patients had diversity similar to the baseline diversity of complete responders.

The material was peripheral blood mononuclear cells (PBMCs), obtained at baseline. The chain combines TRBV19 with TRBJ1-5, with a possible D match to TRBD1 (6 bases). The origin of this receptor is a human donor with classical Hodgkin lymphoma. CDR3 loop: CASSPYFGGAGSNQPQHF. The CDR3 region has the DNA TGTGCCAGTAGTCCCTATTTTGGGGGCGCCGGAAGCAATCAGCCCCAGCATTTT.